These 15 T cell receptor beta chains were sequenced from one sample in a study of cytomegalovirus exposure and HLA in healthy donors. PCR was performed using 60 Vbeta and 13 Jbeta primers. Clones were sequenced by immunoSEQ multiplex PCR, and TCRdb holds only the in-frame ones, with some missing. Among 150,000 to 250,000 clones listed, 79% were seen once. Sequencing was done on a sample of PBMCs. The receptor set was obtained from a girl aged 5-17 years in good health and CMV-seropositive.

In this sample, this clone turned up a few times. V is TRBV19 and J is TRBJ1-2; no clear D gene. The germline V and J ends were trimmed by 8 bases and 3 bases, with 13 bases remaining between them. Germline lookup yields CDR1 LNHDA and CDR2 SQIVND (reference sequence). CDR3 length: 13 amino acids. In DNA, the CDR3 is TGTGCCAGTCTTGGAGGGCTTTACTATGGCTACACCTTC. Protein product: CASLGGLYYGYTF.

The chain links TRBV15 to TRBJ1-2; possibly TRBD1 for D (6 bases). This CDR3 comprises 13 residues. Germline V gives CDR1 LNHNV, CDR2 YYDKDF (reference sequence). Trimming removed 1 base from V and 6 bases from J, with 9 bases in between. The CDR3 DNA is TGTGCCACCAGCAGAGTGGGGGCGGATGGCTACACCTTC. This sequence encodes CATSRVGADGYTF.

V usage is TRBV6-5 and J usage is TRBJ2-5; D may be TRBD2 (5 bases). Germline V lookup: CDR1 MNHEY, CDR2 SVGAGI. The CDR3 is made up of 13 amino acids. V lost 9 bases to trimming and J lost 2 bases, with 13 bases between them. CDR3: CASFGGSQETQYF. The DNA for the CDR3 is TGTGCCAGTTTTGGCGGGTCTCAAGAGACCCAGTACTTC.

The chain uses TRBV7-9 and TRBJ1-3, with 7 bases that match TRBD1. Germline CDR1 SEHNR, CDR2 FQNEAQ (reference sequence). The V segment lost 5 bases and the J segment 4 bases; nucleotides outside the gene matches: 8. This CDR3 region has 15 residues. In nucleotides, the CDR3 is TGTGCCAGCAGCCCACAGAAGGGACAGGGAAACACCATATATTTT. Its protein is CASSPQKGQGNTIYF.

The chain couples TRBV25-1 to TRBJ1-3; 9 bases fit TRBD1. Germline V CDR1 and CDR2: MGHDK, SYGVNS. This CDR3 is 14 amino acids long. J lost 4 bases, V lost 3 bases, and 1 base had no gene match. Here the CDR3 DNA reads TGTGCCAGCAGTGAGGGGACAGGGGGAAACACCATATATTTT. Translation gives CASSEGTGGNTIYF. The full variable domain, its missing parts supplied by reference TRBV25-1 and TRBJ1-3, is EADIYQTPRYLVIGTGKKITLECSQTMGHDKMYWYQQDPGMELHLIHYSYGVNSTEKGDLSSESTVSRIRTEHFPLTLESARPSHTSQYLCASSEGTGGNTIYFGEGSWLTVV.

Only a few counts were recorded for this clone. The rearrangement joins TRBV6-5 to TRBJ2-5, with a weak D call TRBD2 (6 bases). V was cut by 6 bases and J by 7 bases, with 12 bases left in between. Germline CDR1 is MNHEY and CDR2 is SVGAGI. This CDR3 contains 12 residues. In nucleotides, the CDR3 is TGTGCCAGCAGGACTAGTCCCGGGACCCAGTACTTC. This codes for CASRTSPGTQYF.

In this sample, this clone turned up once. At one end the junction does not follow the germline gene, possibly because of a read error. The chain joins TRBV5-4 to TRBJ2-7; TRBD2 agrees at 12 bases. The CDR3 length is 15 residues. Germline V gives CDR1 SGHNT, CDR2 YYREEE (reference sequence). The DNA of the CDR3 is TGTGCCAGCAGCTTCGGACTAGCGGGGTCTTACGGGCAGTACTTC. Amino acids: CASSFGLAGSYGQYF. The whole variable domain, remainder taken from reference TRBV5-4 and TRBJ2-7, is ETGVTQSPTHLIKTRGQQVTLRCSSQSGHNTVSWYQQALGQGPQFIFQYYREEENGRGNFPPRFSGLQFPNYSSELNVNALELDDSALYLCASSFGLAGSYGQYFGPGTRLTVT.

The chain has TRBV6-5 and TRBJ2-7; TRBD1 matches at 7 bases. Germline CDR1 MNHEY, CDR2 SVGAGI. CDR3 length: 13 residues. J lost 2 bases, V lost 6 bases, and 4 bases had no gene match. CDR3: CASREGQPYEQYF. DNA for the CDR3: TGTGCCAGCAGAGAGGGACAGCCCTACGAGCAGTACTTC.

The V call is TRBV5-6, the J call TRBJ1-5; TRBD1 might be the D (5 bases). Germline assignment: CDR1 SGHDT and CDR2 YYEEEE. This CDR3 has 17 amino acids. V was shortened by 0 bases and J by 0 bases, with 13 bases between the two germline ends. The CDR3 loop is CASSLANQGYSNQPQHF. Here the CDR3 DNA reads TGTGCCAGCAGCTTGGCGAACCAGGGCTATAGCAATCAGCCCCAGCATTTT.

The chain links TRBV7-9 to TRBJ2-7; D is possibly TRBD1 (5 bases). Trimming left V 4 bases short and J 3 bases short, with 7 bases between. This CDR3 comprises 12 residues. Germline V CDR1 and CDR2: SEHNR, FQNEAQ (reference sequence). CDR3 amino acids: CASSYDSYEQYF. The CDR3 coding sequence is TGTGCCAGCAGCTACGACAGCTACGAGCAGTACTTC.

This chain joins TRBV4-3 and TRBJ2-7; D is undetermined. This CDR3 has 13 residues. In germline, CDR1 is LGHNA, CDR2 YSLEER. V was cut by 3 bases and J by 2 bases, with 8 bases left in between. Here the CDR3 DNA reads TGCGCCAGCAGCCAGGCGGAAGCCTACGAGCAGTACTTC. Protein product: CASSQAEAYEQYF.

The rearrangement uses TRBV9 and TRBJ2-3, with a possible D match to TRBD1 (5 bases). The CDR3 consists of 15 residues. Germline V gene lookup returns CDR1 SGDLS and CDR2 YYNGEE. V shed 1 base and J shed 6 bases, with 15 bases lying between them. CDR3 sequence (DNA): TGTGCCAGCAGCGTAACGGCGGAGAAGGGGGATACGCAGTATTTT. Amino acids: CASSVTAEKGDTQYF. The full variable domain, with the rest looked up from reference TRBV9 and TRBJ2-3, is DSGVTQTPKHLITATGQRVTLRCSPRSGDLSVYWYQQSLDQGLQFLIQYYNGEERAKGNILERFSAQQFPDLHSELNLSSLELGDSALYFCASSVTAEKGDTQYFGPGTRLTVL.

The chain joins TRBV6-5 to TRBJ1-2, with 9 bases matching TRBD1. V gave up 7 bases and J gave up 7 bases; unmatched junction bases: 10. The germline V gene has CDR1 MNHEY and CDR2 SVGAGI. CDR3 length: 14 residues. The CDR3 spells CASTWGQGVGGYTF. CDR3 DNA sequence: TGTGCCAGCACCTGGGGACAGGGAGTAGGTGGCTACACCTTC.

Turning to this clone: The junction and the germline gene differ at one end; a read error may be behind it. V usage is TRBV7-9 and J usage is TRBJ2-7; 11 nucleotides match TRBD1. CDR1 is SEHNR and CDR2 is FQNEAQ in the germline V gene (reference sequence). The CDR3 runs 16 residues. The DNA for the CDR3 is TGTTCCAGCAGCTTAGCCCCGGGACAGGGGGCCTACGAGCAGTACTTC. As protein: CSSSLAPGQGAYEQYF.

This clone occurred a few times. The chain couples TRBV11-2 to TRBJ2-3; tentatively, D is TRBD1 (6 bases). Trimming removed 3 bases from V and 8 bases from J, with 15 bases in between. The germline V gene encodes CDR1 SGHAT and CDR2 FQNNGV. The CDR3 extends over 14 amino acids. CDR3 bases: TGTGCCAGCAGCTTGCGTGGACAGTCCGGTACGCAGTATTTT. It is translated as CASSLRGQSGTQYF.